These 20 T cell receptor beta chains were all obtained from the same sample, sequenced in a study of blood T cell repertoires in COVID-19. Using immunoSEQ multiplex PCR, the repertoire was profiled, and TCRdb retains in-frame clones only, with some absent. Among approximately 100,000 clones listed, roughly 92% were seen once. The sequenced sample was peripheral blood. These receptors were obtained from a man aged 50 to 60 with active COVID-19.

The chain joins TRBV19 to TRBJ2-5; TRBD2 might be the D (5 bases). Germline values: CDR1 LNHDA, CDR2 SQIVND (reference sequence). The CDR3 length is 13 residues. V was clipped by 4 bases and J by 5 bases, with 11 bases between them. The CDR3 region is CASSSYGEETQYF. The CDR3 nucleotides read TGTGCCAGTAGTAGCTACGGGGAGGAGACCCAGTACTTC. The full variable domain, completed using reference TRBV19 and TRBJ2-5, is DGGITQSPKYLFRKEGQNVTLSCEQNLNHDAMYWYRQDPGQGLRLIYYSQIVNDFQKGDIAEGYSVSREKKESFPLTVTSAQKNPTAFYLCASSSYGEETQYFGPGTRLLVL.

The V and J genes are TRBV27 and TRBJ2-2; tentative D call: TRBD2 (5 bases). Trimming pared 7 bases from V and 6 bases from J, leaving 15 bases between. This CDR3 contains 14 residues. CDR1 MNHEY and CDR2 SMNVEV come from the germline V gene (reference sequence). CDR3 nucleotides: TGTGCCAGCACCTCAATAGGGAGCGCCGGGGAGCTGTTTTTT. Encoded protein: CASTSIGSAGELFF.

The chain couples TRBV9 to TRBJ2-2; D is unclear. V lost 3 bases and J lost 5, with 11 bases in between. This CDR3 is 14 amino acids long. Germline V gene sequence: CDR1 SGDLS, CDR2 YYNGEE. CDR3 sequence reads: CASSAPPGTGELFF. CDR3 nucleotides: TGTGCCAGCAGCGCCCCCCCCGGGACCGGGGAGCTGTTTTTT.

The gene calls are TRBV3-1 (or the pseudogene TRBV3-2) and TRBJ1-1; TRBD1 matches 10 bases. V was clipped by 5 bases and J by 5 bases; unmatched bases: 8. Germline V gene data show CDR1 as LGHDT and CDR2 as YNNKEL (reference sequence). The CDR3 runs to 15 residues. Here the CDR3 DNA reads TGTGCCAGCAGCGCCCGGGGACAGGGGTTGACTGAAGCTTTCTTT. This translates into CASSARGQGLTEAFF.

The V call is TRBV5-1, the J call TRBJ2-2; 7 bases map to TRBD1. The CDR3 is made up of 16 amino acids. V shed 6 bases and J 1 base; nucleotides not matched to a gene: 9. The germline V gene encodes CDR1 SGHRS and CDR2 YFSETQ. CDR3 nucleotides: TGCGCCAGCATGGGGACAGCATCCCGGAACACCGGGGAGCTGTTTTTT. Translated, it gives CASMGTASRNTGELFF.

The V call is TRBV4-2, the J call TRBJ2-5; TRBD2 agrees at 14 bases. Trimming cost V 1 base and J 5 bases; bases outside gene matches: 9. Germline V gene sequence: CDR1 LGHNA, CDR2 YNFKEQ. CDR3 length: 18 residues. The CDR3 DNA reads as TGTGCCAGCAGCCAAGCCCGGGGGACTAGCGGGAGTGGGGAGACCCAGTACTTC. It specifies CASSQARGTSGSGETQYF.

The chain combines TRBV5-1 with TRBJ2-5, with D perhaps matching TRBD2 (5 bases). The V and J ends lost 0 bases and 0 bases respectively, with 9 bases between them. CDR3 length equals 15 residues. CDR1 and CDR2 (germline): SGHRS, YFSETQ. In nucleotides, the CDR3 is TGCGCCAGCAGCTTGGCCCTTAGCGACCAAGAGACCCAGTACTTC. Its protein is CASSLALSDQETQYF.

This clone came up a few times. This rearrangement joins TRBV5-1 to TRBJ2-1; D gene unclear. V was clipped by 7 bases and J by 0 bases, with 17 bases between them. Germline V gives CDR1 SGHRS, CDR2 YFSETQ. The CDR3 length is 16 residues. The CDR3 is CASPIGAPSSYNEQFF. The DNA of the CDR3 is TGCGCCAGCCCTATAGGAGCGCCAAGCTCCTACAATGAGCAGTTCTTC. The whole variable domain, remainder taken from reference TRBV5-1 and TRBJ2-1, is KAGVTQTPRYLIKTRGQQVTLSCSPISGHRSVSWYQQTPGQGLQFLFEYFSETQRNKGNFPGRFSGRQFSNSRSEMNVSTLELGDSALYLCASPIGAPSSYNEQFFGPGTRLTVL.

This rearrangement joins TRBV18 to TRBJ2-1; tentatively, D is TRBD1 (6 bases). The CDR3 extends over 19 amino acids. V lost 3 bases and J 1 base, leaving 22 bases between the germline ends. Germline loops: CDR1 KGHSH, CDR2 LQKENI. CDR3 protein: CASSPALRQVPDSYNEQFF. The CDR3 nucleotides read TGTGCCAGCTCACCCGCCCTAAGACAGGTACCTGATTCCTACAATGAGCAGTTCTTC.

The chain has TRBV19 and TRBJ1-2; 7 nucleotides align to TRBD1. The junction had 7 bases not matched to a gene; V was cut back by 4 bases and J by 8 bases. The germline V gene encodes CDR1 LNHDA and CDR2 SQIVND (reference sequence). This CDR3 has 13 amino acids. This CDR3 is CASSKGQPSGYTF. The CDR3 DNA is TGTGCCAGTAGTAAGGGACAGCCTTCGGGCTACACCTTC.

The rearrangement joins TRBV9 to TRBJ2-7; 9 nucleotides agree with TRBD2. This CDR3 is built from 14 residues. Per germline, CDR1 SGDLS and CDR2 YYNGEE. Trimming at V came to 3 bases and at J to 6 bases, leaving 7 bases not matched to a gene. The CDR3 DNA sequence: TGTGCCAGCAGCGCACTAGCGGGCCGATTCGAGCAGTACTTC. Translation: CASSALAGRFEQYF.

The chain recombines TRBV30 with TRBJ1-2; 7 bases are shared with TRBD1. Germline V gene sequence: CDR1 GTSNPN, CDR2 SVGIG (reference sequence). The ends lost 1 base at V and 7 bases at J; junction bases unmatched: 6. The CDR3 loop spans 13 amino acids. CDR3 in DNA: TGTGCCTGGAGTGGACAGGGACCGAGTGGCTACACCTTC. It codes for CAWSGQGPSGYTF.

The J gene is TRBJ2-1, the V gene TRBV19; 9 bases map to TRBD2. The trim removed 9 bases at V and 5 bases at J, leaving 14 bases unmatched. From germline, CDR1 is LNHDA and CDR2 SQIVND (reference sequence). The CDR3 runs 16 residues. CDR3 protein: CASTLGGGRGDNEQFF. The CDR3 coding sequence is TGTGCCAGCACCTTGGGGGGCGGGAGGGGTGACAATGAGCAGTTCTTC.

The rearrangement uses TRBV5-6 and TRBJ1-6; the D gene is possibly TRBD1 (6 bases). V was cut by 4 bases and J by 10 bases, with 18 bases left in between. Germline V CDR1 and CDR2: SGHDT, YYEEEE. This CDR3 is built from 15 residues. The CDR3 is CASSTLQGSRSPLHF. The CDR3 DNA is TGTGCCAGCAGCACCTTACAGGGCTCTAGGTCACCCCTCCACTTT.

V is TRBV11-1 and J is TRBJ2-7; D might be TRBD2 (6 bases). V lost 1 base and J lost 6, with 13 bases in between. CDR1 is SGHAT and CDR2 is FQDESV in the germline V gene (reference sequence). The CDR3 runs to 14 residues. CDR3 DNA: TGTGCCAGCAGCTTAGGGCAGGGAGGACGCGAGCAGTACTTC. Protein product: CASSLGQGGREQYF.

This clone was observed once. The genes are TRBV5-1 and TRBJ1-3, with 7 bases identical to TRBD1. V lost 3 bases and J lost 4; bases outside the gene matches: 7. The CDR3 sequence is 15 residues long. Germline CDR1 reads SGHRS; CDR2 reads YFSETQ. CDR3 nucleotide sequence: TGCGCCAGCAGCTCAGACAGGGAAACCGGAAACACCATATATTTT. Encoded protein: CASSSDRETGNTIYF.

The chain links TRBV5-4 to TRBJ2-6; D ambiguous. Per the germline V gene, CDR1 is SGHNT and CDR2 is YYREEE (reference sequence). Trimming pared 3 bases from V and 2 bases from J, leaving 9 bases between. The CDR3 contains 15 residues. The CDR3 nucleotides read TGTGCCAGCAGCTCCCAAGCTACTGGGGCCAACGTCCTGACTTTC. It yields the protein CASSSQATGANVLTF.

The chain has TRBV5-1 and TRBJ2-3, with 9 bases fitting TRBD1. CDR1 is SGHRS, CDR2 YFSETQ, per germline. The V and J ends lost 4 bases and 2 bases, in that order; junction bases with no gene match: 8. The CDR3 runs to 16 residues. The CDR3 here is CASSRGQGRDTDTQYF. CDR3 nucleotide sequence: TGCGCCAGCAGCCGGGGACAGGGAAGGGACACAGATACGCAGTATTTT.

The V and J genes are TRBV6-4 and TRBJ2-3, with D possibly TRBD1 on 7 matching bases. CDR1 and CDR2 from the germline V gene are MRHNA and SNTAGT. V shed 6 bases and J shed 6 bases, with 22 bases lying between them. The length of the CDR3 is 16 residues. The CDR3 spells CASSLSTGGGLDTQYF. As DNA, the CDR3 is TGTGCCAGCAGCCTGTCGACAGGAGGGGGCTTGGATACGCAGTATTTT.

This clone turned up a few times. V usage is TRBV6-5 and J usage is TRBJ1-6, with 8 nucleotides matching TRBD1. From germline, CDR1 is MNHEY and CDR2 SVGAGI. The CDR3 is 15 residues long. V lost 4 bases, J lost 9 bases, and 8 bases stayed unmatched. The CDR3 here is CASSSGLTGASPLHF. The CDR3 DNA follows: TGTGCCAGCAGTTCCGGCTTGACAGGGGCTTCACCCCTCCACTTT.